These T cell receptor beta chains were read from a single sample in a study of blood T cell repertoires in COVID-19. Clones were sequenced by immunoSEQ multiplex PCR, and TCRdb holds only the in-frame ones, with some missing. The data contain more than 100,000 clones, about 79% of them singletons. Sequencing was done on a sample of peripheral blood. These receptor sequences come from a woman in her 70s with acute or convalescent COVID-19. CDR3s include the opening cysteine and the closing phenylalanine or tryptophan. A D gene is named only where the DNA matches it firmly. The size of a clone is reported for some rows only, either as once, few or many, or as a class for expanded clones.

clone_size j_call d_call v_call cdr3_aa cdr3_nt
NA TRBJ1-1 NA TRBV18 CASSPTALNTEAFF TGTGCCAGCTCACCGACAGCCTTGAACACTGAAGCTTTCTTT
few TRBJ2-1 NA TRBV6-4 CASSDGTNYNEQFF TGTGCCAGCAGTGACGGGACAAACTACAATGAGCAGTTCTTC
NA TRBJ2-2 NA TRBV4-2 CASSQDLTGFIRELFF TGTGCCAGCAGCCAAGATTTGACAGGTTTCATCCGGGAGCTGTTTTTT
NA TRBJ2-4 TRBD2 TRBV19 CASSPGTSGRVDLAKNIQYF TGTGCCAGTAGTCCCGGGACTAGCGGTAGGGTTGATCTAGCCAAAAACATTCAGTACTTC
NA TRBJ2-5 TRBD1 TRBV7-9 CASSLGDRQTQYF TGTGCCAGCAGCTTAGGGGACAGGCAGACCCAGTACTTC
NA TRBJ1-2 NA TRBV7-2 CASSPGVNYGYTF TGTGCCAGCAGCCCGGGGGTAAACTATGGCTACACCTTC
NA TRBJ2-3 TRBD1 TRBV11-3 CASSPTDRGNTQYF TGTGCCAGCAGCCCAACGGACAGGGGAAATACGCAGTATTTT
NA TRBJ2-5 NA TRBV7-8 CASSSSSRETQYF TGTGCCAGCAGCTCTAGTTCTCGGGAGACCCAGTACTTC
NA TRBJ2-5 TRBD1 TRBV27 CASSLAGGAWETQYF TGTGCCAGCAGTTTGGCAGGGGGCGCATGGGAGACCCAGTACTTC
NA TRBJ1-2 TRBD1 TRBV3-1/TRBV3-2 CASSQGQGAVGYGYTF TGTGCCAGCAGCCAAGGACAGGGGGCGGTTGGGTATGGCTACACCTTC
NA TRBJ1-1 NA TRBV18 CASSLVQGYTEAFF TGTGCCAGCTCACTTGTACAGGGCTACACTGAAGCTTTCTTT
NA TRBJ1-5 NA TRBV15 CATSRDRGLSNQPQHF TGTGCCACCAGCAGGGATCGGGGGTTAAGCAATCAGCCCCAGCATTTT
NA TRBJ2-3 NA TRBV12-2 CASRLATGARADTQYF TGTGCAAGTCGCTTAGCGACAGGGGCGCGAGCAGATACGCAGTATTTT
NA TRBJ1-4 TRBD1 TRBV10-1 CASSDGTGTEKLFF TGCGCCAGCAGTGACGGGACAGGGACTGAAAAACTGTTTTTT
NA TRBJ1-6 NA TRBV20-1 CSASAEYNSPLHF TGCAGTGCTAGTGCGGAGTATAATTCACCCCTCCACTTT
NA TRBJ1-6 TRBD1 TRBV5-6 CASSWTGRPLGNSPLHF TGTGCCAGCAGCTGGACAGGGAGGCCCCTGGGGAATTCACCCCTCCACTTT
NA TRBJ2-6 NA TRBV27 CASTNHSGANVLTF TGTGCCAGCACTAACCACTCTGGGGCCAACGTCCTGACTTTC
NA TRBJ1-2 TRBD1 TRBV6-1 CASSEGDRNYGYTF TGTGCCAGCAGTGAAGGGGACAGAAACTATGGCTACACCTTC
NA TRBJ1-3 NA TRBV7-2 CASSLGQPTSGNTIYF TGTGCCAGCAGCTTAGGACAGCCGACTTCTGGAAACACCATATATTTT
medium-sized TRBJ1-6 NA TRBV29-1 CSVAGGFNSPLHF TGCAGCGTTGCGGGAGGGTTTAATTCACCCCTCCACTTT
once TRBJ1-5 NA TRBV13 CASSTGGLLSNQPQHF TGTGCCAGCAGCACGGGGGGACTCCTTAGCAATCAGCCCCAGCATTTT
few TRBJ2-7 NA TRBV5-6 CASSLDRTLTYEQYF TGTGCCAGCAGCTTGGACAGAACGCTCACCTACGAGCAGTACTTC
NA TRBJ2-2 TRBD2 TRBV7-7 CASSLFSGVAGGPGELFF TGTGCCAGCAGCTTATTCTCAGGCGTAGCGGGGGGGCCCGGGGAGCTGTTTTTT
NA TRBJ1-2 NA TRBV29-1 CSVGEPNYGYTF TGCAGCGTTGGGGAGCCGAACTATGGCTACACCTTC
NA TRBJ1-1 NA TRBV6-5 CASRTGLPNTEAFF TGTGCCAGCAGGACAGGCCTTCCGAACACTGAAGCTTTCTTT
NA TRBJ2-1 NA TRBV5-5 CASSLAYTASAYNEQFF TGTGCCAGCAGCTTGGCGTATACTGCTTCCGCTTACAATGAGCAGTTCTTC
NA TRBJ1-2 TRBD1 TRBV4-3 CASSQESTGSGYTF TGCGCCAGCAGCCAAGAATCGACAGGGTCCGGCTACACCTTC
NA TRBJ1-2 TRBD1 TRBV24-1 CATSETGRGYTF TGTGCCACCAGTGAGACAGGGAGAGGCTACACCTTC
NA TRBJ1-4 TRBD1 TRBV2 CASAQGAGKLFF TGTGCCAGCGCGCAGGGGGCTGGAAAACTGTTTTTT
few TRBJ2-5 NA TRBV5-1 CASSGRRGSEETQYF TGCGCCAGCAGCGGCCGGCGAGGGAGTGAAGAGACCCAGTACTTC
NA TRBJ2-3 NA TRBV7-6 CASTPRGRELTDTQYF TGTGCCAGCACCCCCCGTGGCAGGGAACTCACAGATACGCAGTATTTT
NA TRBJ1-1 TRBD1 TRBV5-1 CASSSGTGGTEAFF TGCGCCAGCAGCTCCGGGACAGGGGGCACTGAAGCTTTCTTT
few TRBJ2-3 TRBD2 TRBV5-8 CASSSGTSGGGTDTQYF TGTGCCAGCAGCTCAGGGACTAGCGGGGGCGGCACAGATACGCAGTATTTT
NA TRBJ2-7 TRBD2 TRBV7-7 CASTGTSGSYEQYF TGTGCCAGCACCGGGACTAGCGGATCCTACGAGCAGTACTTC
NA TRBJ1-5 TRBD1 TRBV7-8 CASSFEGAEQPQHF TGTGCCAGCAGCTTCGAGGGGGCGGAACAGCCCCAGCATTTT
NA TRBJ1-1 TRBD1 TRBV14 CASSQRTGWDLEAFF TGTGCCAGCAGCCAAAGGACAGGTTGGGACTTGGAAGCTTTCTTT
NA TRBJ1-5 NA TRBV10-3 CASRHQAGGDQPQHF TGTGCCAGCAGGCACCAAGCGGGCGGAGATCAGCCCCAGCATTTT
once TRBJ2-1 NA TRBV5-4 CASSSGGADNEQFF TGTGCCAGCAGCTCGGGCGGGGCTGACAATGAGCAGTTCTTC
NA TRBJ1-1 NA TRBV4-3 CASSQDPGTEAFF TGCGCCAGCAGCCAAGATCCGGGTACTGAAGCTTTCTTT
NA TRBJ1-1 NA TRBV4-3 CASSSTMSNTEAFF TGCGCCAGCAGCTCAACAATGTCAAACACTGAAGCTTTCTTT
NA TRBJ1-2 TRBD1 TRBV5-1 CASSWGQAHYGYTF TGCGCCAGCAGCTGGGGACAGGCGCACTATGGCTACACCTTC
few TRBJ1-5 NA TRBV19 CASSITGRLGNQPQHF TGTGCCAGTAGTATAACGGGAAGGTTGGGCAATCAGCCCCAGCATTTT
once TRBJ1-1 NA TRBV6-5 CASSLVAGPTEAFF TGTGCCAGCAGTCTAGTGGCAGGGCCCACTGAAGCTTTCTTT
NA TRBJ1-4 TRBD1 TRBV4-1 CASSLQGFNEKLFF TGCGCCAGCAGCCTACAGGGGTTTAATGAAAAACTGTTTTTT
NA TRBJ2-3 NA TRBV5-6 CASSFGLASADTQYF TGTGCCAGCAGCTTCGGGCTAGCCAGCGCAGATACGCAGTATTTT
NA TRBJ1-1 NA TRBV19 CASSPRTVFGTEAFF TGTGCCAGTAGTCCACGGACAGTTTTCGGCACTGAAGCTTTCTTT